The clone carrying this T cell receptor beta chain showed up many times. The entry originates in a study of T cells in Graves' hyperthyroidism and ophthalmopathy. What was amplified from RNA transcripts were TCR beta CDR3 regions. The HTBI set primed first-round TCR CDR3 RT-PCR. TCRdb reanalysed the multiplex PCR reads using MiXCR and keeps one entry per CDR3 protein. The data hold some 250,000 distinct CDR3 sequences, with roughly 15% observed a single time. Germline loops: CDR1 MDHEN, CDR2 SYDVKM. The CDR3 totals 15 residues. The germline V and J ends were trimmed by 5 bases and 6 bases, with 14 bases remaining between them.

This TCR came from a woman in her forties with Graves' hyperthyroidism that later progressed to Graves' ophthalmopathy. This sequence joins TRBV28 and TRBJ1-6, with D possibly being TRBD1 (5 bases). Input material: blood. For the CDR3, the DNA is TGTGCCAGCAGTCCCGTGGGACGCCGTAATTCACCCCTCCACTTT. Translated, it gives CASSPVGRRNSPLHF. Supplemented by reference TRBV28 and TRBJ1-6, the full variable domain reads DVKVTQSSRYLVKRTGEKVFLECVQDMDHENMFWYRQDPGLGLRLIYFSYDVKMKEKGDIPEGYSVSREKKERFSLILESASTNQTSMYLCASSPVGRRNSPLHFGNGTRLTVT.